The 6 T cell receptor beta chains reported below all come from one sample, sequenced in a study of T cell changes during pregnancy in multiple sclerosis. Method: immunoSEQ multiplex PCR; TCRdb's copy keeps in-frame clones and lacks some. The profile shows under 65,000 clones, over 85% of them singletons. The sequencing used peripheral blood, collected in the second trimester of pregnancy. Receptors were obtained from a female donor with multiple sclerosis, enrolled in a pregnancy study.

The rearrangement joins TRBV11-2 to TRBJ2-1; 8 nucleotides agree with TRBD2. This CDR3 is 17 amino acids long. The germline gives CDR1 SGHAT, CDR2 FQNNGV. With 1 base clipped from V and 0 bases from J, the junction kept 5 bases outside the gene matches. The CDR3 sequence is CASSLALAGVSYNEQFF. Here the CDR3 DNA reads TGTGCCAGCAGCTTAGCCCTAGCGGGCGTCTCCTACAATGAGCAGTTCTTC.

The CDR3: CASSPGTSGRYYNEQFF. CDR3 DNA: TGTGCCAGCAGCCCGGGGACTAGCGGGAGATACTACAATGAGCAGTTCTTC. V usage is TRBV11-2 and J usage is TRBJ2-1; 14 bases match TRBD2. With 5 bases clipped from V and 3 bases from J, the junction kept 6 bases outside the gene matches. This CDR3 is 17 amino acids long. Germline CDR1 SGHAT, CDR2 FQNNGV.

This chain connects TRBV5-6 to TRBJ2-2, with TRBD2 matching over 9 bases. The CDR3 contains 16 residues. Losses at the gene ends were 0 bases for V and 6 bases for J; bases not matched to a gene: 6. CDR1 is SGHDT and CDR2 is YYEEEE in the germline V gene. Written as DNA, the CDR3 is TGTGCCAGCAGCTTGGATCGCGGGAGGGCGGCCGGGGAGCTGTTTTTT. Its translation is CASSLDRGRAAGELFF. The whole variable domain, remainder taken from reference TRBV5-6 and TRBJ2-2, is DAGVTQSPTHLIKTRGQQVTLRCSPKSGHDTVSWYQQALGQGPQFIFQYYEEEERQRGNFPDRFSGHQFPNYSSELNVNALLLGDSALYLCASSLDRGRAAGELFFGEGSRLTVL.

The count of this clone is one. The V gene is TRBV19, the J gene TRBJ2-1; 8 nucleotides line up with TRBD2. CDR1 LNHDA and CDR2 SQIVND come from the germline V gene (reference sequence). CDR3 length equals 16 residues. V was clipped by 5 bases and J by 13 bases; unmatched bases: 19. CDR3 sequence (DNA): TGTGCCAGTAGTCTCCCCGGACTAGCTGCCCGCAGTGGACAGTTCTTC. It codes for CASSLPGLAARSGQFF. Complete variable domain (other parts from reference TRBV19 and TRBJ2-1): DGGITQSPKYLFRKEGQNVTLSCEQNLNHDAMYWYRQDPGQGLRLIYYSQIVNDFQKGDIAEGYSVSREKKESFPLTVTSAQKNPTAFYLCASSLPGLAARSGQFFGPGTRLTVL.

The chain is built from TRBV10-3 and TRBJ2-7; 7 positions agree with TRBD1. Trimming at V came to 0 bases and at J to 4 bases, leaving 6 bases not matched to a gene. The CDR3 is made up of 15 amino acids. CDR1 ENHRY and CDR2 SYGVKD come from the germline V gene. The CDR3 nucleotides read TGTGCCATCAGTGAGTCGGGGGCAGGGGGTTACGAGCAGTACTTC. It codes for CAISESGAGGYEQYF.

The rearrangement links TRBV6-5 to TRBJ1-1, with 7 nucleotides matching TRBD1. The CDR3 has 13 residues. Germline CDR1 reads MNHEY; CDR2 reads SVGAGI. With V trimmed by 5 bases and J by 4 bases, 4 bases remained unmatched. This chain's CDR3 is CASSVQGFTEAFF. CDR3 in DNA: TGTGCCAGCAGTGTACAGGGGTTCACTGAAGCTTTCTTT.